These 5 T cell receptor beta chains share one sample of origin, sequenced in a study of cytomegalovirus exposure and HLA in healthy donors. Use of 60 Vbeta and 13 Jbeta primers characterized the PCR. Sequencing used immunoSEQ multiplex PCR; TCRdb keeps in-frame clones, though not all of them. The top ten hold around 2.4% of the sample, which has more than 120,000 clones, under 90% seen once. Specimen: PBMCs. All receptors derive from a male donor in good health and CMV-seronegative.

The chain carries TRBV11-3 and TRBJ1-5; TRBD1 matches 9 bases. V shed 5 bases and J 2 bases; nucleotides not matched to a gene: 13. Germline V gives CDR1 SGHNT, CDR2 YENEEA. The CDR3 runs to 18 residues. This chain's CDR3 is CASSPPGQGYVCNQPQHF. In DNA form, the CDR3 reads TGTGCCAGCAGCCCACCGGGACAGGGCTATGTTTGCAATCAGCCCCAGCATTTT.

The CDR3 spells CASSSGLEREQYF. The CDR3 nucleotides read TGTGCCAGCAGCTCCGGACTAGAACGCGAGCAGTACTTC. This sequence joins TRBV11-1 and TRBJ2-7; TRBD2 matches at 7 bases. The CDR3 has 13 amino acids. Germline lookup yields CDR1 SGHAT and CDR2 FQDESV (reference sequence). V lost 4 bases to trimming and J lost 6 bases; unmatched junction nucleotides: 6. Combining the CDR3 with reference TRBV11-1 and TRBJ2-7 gives the whole variable domain EAEVAQSPRYKITEKSQAVAFWCDPISGHATLYWYRQILGQGPELLVQFQDESVVDDSQLPKDRFSAERLKGVDSTLKIQPAELGDSAMYLCASSSGLEREQYFGPGTRLTVT.

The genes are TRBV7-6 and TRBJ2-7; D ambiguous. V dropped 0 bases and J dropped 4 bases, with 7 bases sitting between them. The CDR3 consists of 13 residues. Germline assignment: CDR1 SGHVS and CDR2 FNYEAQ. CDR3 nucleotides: TGTGCCAGCAGCTTAGCGGAGAGATACGAGCAGTACTTC. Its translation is CASSLAERYEQYF.

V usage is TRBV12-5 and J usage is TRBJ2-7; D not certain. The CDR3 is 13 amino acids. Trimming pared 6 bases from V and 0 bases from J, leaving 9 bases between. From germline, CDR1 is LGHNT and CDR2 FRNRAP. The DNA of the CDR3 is TGTGCTAGTGGGCAGACAAACTCCTACGAGCAGTACTTC. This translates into CASGQTNSYEQYF.

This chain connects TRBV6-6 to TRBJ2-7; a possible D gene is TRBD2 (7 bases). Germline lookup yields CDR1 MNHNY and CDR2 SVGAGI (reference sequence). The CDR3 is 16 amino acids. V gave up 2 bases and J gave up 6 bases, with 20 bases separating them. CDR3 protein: CASSYILGGVLAEQYF. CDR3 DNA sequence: TGTGCCAGCAGTTACATACTAGGGGGGGTCTTGGCCGAGCAGTACTTC.